Only a few counts were recorded for the clone carrying this T cell receptor (beta chain). This sample is drawn from a study of blood T cell repertoires in COVID-19. For the study at large: Sample material is recorded as cDNA or gDNA derived from T cells, B-cell-depleted T cells, or PBMCs.

In the authors' methods: Amplification from reference gene primers served as the basis for estimated nucleated cell counts. The assay was immunoSEQ multiplex PCR, and TCRdb's table has in-frame clones only and misses some. V, J and clone size are those of that table, while D and trimming were read from the DNA. This sample has about 30,000 clones; 80% occur once, and the top ten carry approximately 30%. The source is a man at least 80 years old with acute or convalescent COVID-19. Sequencing was carried out using peripheral blood.

DNA of the CDR3: TGTGCCAGCATAGTCAACGAAGCTAACTATGGCTACACCTTC. The encoded protein is CASIVNEANYGYTF. The chain has TRBV6-5 and TRBJ1-2; D unclear. The CDR3 is 14 residues long. CDR1 and CDR2 (germline): MNHEY, SVGAGI. V lost 7 bases and J lost 0, with 12 bases in between.